This T cell receptor beta chain is drawn from a study of T-cell memory formation after mild COVID-19. Findings and limits, study-wide: Proof of SARS-CoV-2 specificity was absent for the second-wave clones that crested on day 37.

Concerning this clonotype: The antigen remains unidentified.

The CDR3 spans 14 residues. Germline V lookup: CDR1 LGHNA, CDR2 YSLEER. The ends were cut back, 1 base at V and 10 bases at J, with 14 bases in the middle. From the 5' RACE reads, TCRdb called clonotypes with MiXCR, one entry per CDR3 protein. This table holds hundreds of thousands of distinct CDR3 sequences, nearly 25% found once. Sequenced: PBMCs or a T cell subset sorted from them (not recorded which). The chain recombines TRBV4-3 with TRBJ2-1; maybe TRBD2 (6 bases). This TCR was sampled from an adult woman who had mild COVID-19 (a few samples of this study predate the infection). Cell type and time point are not known. The CDR3 sequence: CASSQVWAGKEQFF. Written as DNA, the CDR3 is TGCGCCAGCAGCCAAGTGTGGGCGGGAAAGGAGCAGTTCTTC.